This TCR beta chain was sequenced in a study of CD8 T cells in Susac syndrome. CDR3 length: 13 residues. Germline V lookup: CDR1 LNHDA, CDR2 SQIVND (reference sequence). Study results and limitations: As the study acknowledged, the number of individuals who were part of its TCR sequencing and HLA analysis was relatively small. Clonal expansion was not seen in any Susac syndrome CD4+ T cell repertoire.

When the RNA was reverse transcribed, random hexamers were used with an input of roughly 0.5 to 1 ug. By means of immunoSEQ multiplex PCR, TCR beta CDR3 spanning 54 Vbeta and 13 Jbeta underwent amplification. Using its own MiXCR run on the immunoSEQ multiplex PCR reads, TCRdb lists one record per CDR3 protein. The sample consists of about 240,000 distinct CDR3 sequences, almost 97% of them appearing once. Note on this clonotype: Its antigen is not identified. The germline gene is not matched at one end of the junction; a read error may be the cause.

This chain links TRBV19 with TRBJ1-1; D possibly corresponds to TRBD1 (6 bases). The sample taken for sequencing was CD4+ T cells from PBMCs. This TCR was sampled from a human donor with Susac syndrome. In DNA, the CDR3 is TGTGCCAGTAGCCCCACAGGGAACGCTGAAGCTTTCTTT. Encoded protein: CASSPTGNAEAFF.